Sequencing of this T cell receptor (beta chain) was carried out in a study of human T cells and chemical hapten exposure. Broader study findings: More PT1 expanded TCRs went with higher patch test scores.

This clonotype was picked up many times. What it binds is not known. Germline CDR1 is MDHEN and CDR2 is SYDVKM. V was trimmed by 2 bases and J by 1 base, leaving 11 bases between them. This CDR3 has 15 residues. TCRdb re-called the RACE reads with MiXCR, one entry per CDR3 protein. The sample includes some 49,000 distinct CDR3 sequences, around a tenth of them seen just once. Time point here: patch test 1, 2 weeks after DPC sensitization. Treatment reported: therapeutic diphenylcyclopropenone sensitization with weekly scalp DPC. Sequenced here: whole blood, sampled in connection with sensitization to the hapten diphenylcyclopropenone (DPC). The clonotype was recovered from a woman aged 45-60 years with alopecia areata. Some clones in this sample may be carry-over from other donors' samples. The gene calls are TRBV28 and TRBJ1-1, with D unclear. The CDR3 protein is CASSLSGRTNTEAFF. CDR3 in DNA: TGTGCCAGCAGTTTAAGCGGGAGGACGAACACTGAAGCTTTCTTT. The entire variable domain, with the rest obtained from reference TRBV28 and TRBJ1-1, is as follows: DVKVTQSSRYLVKRTGEKVFLECVQDMDHENMFWYRQDPGLGLRLIYFSYDVKMKEKGDIPEGYSVSREKKERFSLILESASTNQTSMYLCASSLSGRTNTEAFFGQGTRLTVV.